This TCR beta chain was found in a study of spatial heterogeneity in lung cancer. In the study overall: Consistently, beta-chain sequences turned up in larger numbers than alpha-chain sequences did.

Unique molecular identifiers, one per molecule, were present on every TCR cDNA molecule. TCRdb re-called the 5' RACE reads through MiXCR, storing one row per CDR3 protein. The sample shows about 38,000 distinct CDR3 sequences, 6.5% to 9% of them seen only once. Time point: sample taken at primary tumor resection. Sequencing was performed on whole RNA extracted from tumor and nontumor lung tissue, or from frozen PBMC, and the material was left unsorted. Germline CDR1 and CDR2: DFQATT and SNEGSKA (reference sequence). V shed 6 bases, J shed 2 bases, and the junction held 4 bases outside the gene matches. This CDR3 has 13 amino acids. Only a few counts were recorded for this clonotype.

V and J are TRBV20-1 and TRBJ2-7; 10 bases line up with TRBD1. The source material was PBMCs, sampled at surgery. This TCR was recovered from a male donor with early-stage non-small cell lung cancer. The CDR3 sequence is CSAKDRGTYEQYF. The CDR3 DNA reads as TGCAGTGCCAAGGACAGGGGGACCTACGAGCAGTACTTC.